This entry describes one TCR beta chain. The antigen is unknown. Germline CDR1 and CDR2: SGHKS and YYEKEE (reference sequence). The CDR3 extends over 14 amino acids. V gave up 2 bases and J gave up 5 bases, with 12 bases separating them. These data are taken from a study of response to subunit inactivated influenza vaccine. Broader study findings: After each seasonal influenza vaccination, few new T cells are recruited, the authors suggested.

A single record per CDR3 protein comes from TCRdb applying MiXCR to the RT-PCR reads. This sample has fewer than 350,000 distinct CDR3 sequences, with 21% found just once. The clonotype originates from a man between 50 and 75 years old who received an inactivated influenza vaccine. The material sequenced was PBMCs from blood, taken less than 22 months after vaccination. This chain uses TRBV5-5 with TRBJ2-3; D possibly corresponds to TRBD2 (5 bases). The CDR3 DNA is TGTGCCAGCAGCTTACGGGGAGTTGAAGATACGCAGTATTTT. Residues: CASSLRGVEDTQYF.